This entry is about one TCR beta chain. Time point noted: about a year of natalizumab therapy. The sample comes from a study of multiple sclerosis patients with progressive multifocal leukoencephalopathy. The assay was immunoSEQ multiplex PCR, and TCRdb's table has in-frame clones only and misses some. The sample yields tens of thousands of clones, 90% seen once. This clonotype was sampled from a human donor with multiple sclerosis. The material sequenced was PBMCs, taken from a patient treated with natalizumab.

The chain's CDR3 is CAISEGGPNNSPLHF. CDR3 coding DNA: TGTGCCATCAGTGAGGGGGGACCGAATAATTCACCCCTCCACTTT. V is TRBV10-3 and J is TRBJ1-6; the D gene is possibly TRBD1 (5 bases). Germline CDR1 and CDR2: ENHRY and SYGVKD. Trimming cost V 2 bases and J 5 bases, with 10 bases left between them. The CDR3 extends over 15 amino acids.